This T cell receptor (beta chain) was identified in a study of T cell responses to AZD1222 COVID-19 vaccine. Libraries were prepared by immunoSEQ multiplex PCR; TCRdb keeps only in-frame clonotypes and omits some of them. The data hold about 150,000 clones, with 80% to 90% observed a single time. The CDR3 extends over 14 amino acids. Germline loops: CDR1 MDHEN, CDR2 SYDVKM. V was cut by 3 bases and J by 6 bases, with 11 bases left in between. This sample comprised peripheral blood, obtained 28 days after the second AZD1222 dose. The genes are TRBV28 and TRBJ2-2, with D possibly called TRBD1 or TRBD2 (5 bases each). This TCR was recovered from an adult who received the AZD1222 COVID-19 vaccine. The CDR3 loop reads CASSFSRGPGELFF. In DNA form, the CDR3 reads TGTGCCAGCAGTTTTTCTCGGGGACCCGGGGAGCTGTTTTTT.